This paragraph reports one T cell receptor (beta chain). The target antigen is unknown. The sample belongs to a study of cytomegalovirus exposure and HLA in healthy donors. Study context: The 120 or so validation repertoires, a later analysis reported, used the same platform as the 550 to 800 first-cohort repertoires.

Assay used: immunoSEQ multiplex PCR; TCRdb lists only in-frame clones, some missing. Counted here are roughly 150,000 clones, approximately 89% occurring once; the ten biggest clones make up about 9.4%. Looked up from germline, CDR1 is SGHRS and CDR2 is YFSETQ. The CDR3 totals 15 residues. Trimming left V 4 bases short and J 4 bases short, with 14 bases between. The study, taken as a whole, reports: The study recorded 164 TCR beta chains that were cytomegalovirus-associated. It was found in a later analysis that first-cohort TCR clusters tended to co-occur in the 90 to 150 validation repertoires.

This TCR was recovered from a woman under 30 in good health and CMV-seropositive. The chain uses TRBV5-1 and TRBJ1-4; D might be TRBD1 (6 bases). The sequenced material came from PBMCs. CDR3 sequence (DNA): TGCGCCAGCAGCCCTGACTGGGGGCGTAATGAAAAACTGTTTTTT. Protein sequence: CASSPDWGRNEKLFF.